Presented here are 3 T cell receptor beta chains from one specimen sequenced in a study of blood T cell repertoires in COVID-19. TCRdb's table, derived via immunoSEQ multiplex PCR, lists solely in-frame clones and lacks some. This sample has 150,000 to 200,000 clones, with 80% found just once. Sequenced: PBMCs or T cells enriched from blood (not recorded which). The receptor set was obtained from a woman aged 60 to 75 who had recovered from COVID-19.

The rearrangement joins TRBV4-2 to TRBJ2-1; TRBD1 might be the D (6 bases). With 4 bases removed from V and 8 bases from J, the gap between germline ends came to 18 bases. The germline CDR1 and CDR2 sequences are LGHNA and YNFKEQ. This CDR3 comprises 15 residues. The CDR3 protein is CASSPAGTRYDEQFF. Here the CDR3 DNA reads TGTGCCAGCAGCCCAGCCGGGACAAGGTACGATGAGCAGTTCTTC.

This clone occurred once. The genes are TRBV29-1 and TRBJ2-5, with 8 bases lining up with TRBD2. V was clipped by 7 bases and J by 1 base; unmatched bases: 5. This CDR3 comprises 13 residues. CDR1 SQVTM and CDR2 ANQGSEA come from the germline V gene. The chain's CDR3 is CSAITSGQETQYF. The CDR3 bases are TGCAGCGCAATAACTAGCGGCCAAGAGACCCAGTACTTC.

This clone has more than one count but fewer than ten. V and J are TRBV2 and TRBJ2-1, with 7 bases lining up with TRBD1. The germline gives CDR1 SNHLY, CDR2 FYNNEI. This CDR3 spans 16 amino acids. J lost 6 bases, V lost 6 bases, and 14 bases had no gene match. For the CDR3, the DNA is TGTGCCAGCAGGGTTGGGACAGCGAAAGTGACCAATGAGCAGTTCTTC. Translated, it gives CASRVGTAKVTNEQFF.